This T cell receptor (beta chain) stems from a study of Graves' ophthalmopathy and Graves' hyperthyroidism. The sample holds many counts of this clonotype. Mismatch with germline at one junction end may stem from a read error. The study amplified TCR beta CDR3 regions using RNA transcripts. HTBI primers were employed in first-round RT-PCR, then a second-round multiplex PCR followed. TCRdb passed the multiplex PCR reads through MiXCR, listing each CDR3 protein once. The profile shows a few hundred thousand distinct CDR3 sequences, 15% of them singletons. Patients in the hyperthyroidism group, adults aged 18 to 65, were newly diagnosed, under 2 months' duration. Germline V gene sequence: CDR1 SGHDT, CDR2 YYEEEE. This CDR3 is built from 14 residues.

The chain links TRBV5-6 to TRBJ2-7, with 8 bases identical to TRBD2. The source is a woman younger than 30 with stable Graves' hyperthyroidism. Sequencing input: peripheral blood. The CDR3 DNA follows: TGTGCCAGCGGAAAGCGGGGGTACTCCAACGAGCAGTACTTC. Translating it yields CASGKRGYSNEQYF.